Listed here are 2 T cell receptor beta chains from one sample, sequenced in a study of CD8+ T cells in alopecia areata. Sequencing templates came from extracted RNA that was reverse transcribed into cDNA. The assay was immunoSEQ multiplex PCR, and TCRdb's table has in-frame clones only and misses some. The table records about 82,000 clones, just over 50% of them present only once. The sequenced sample consisted of NKG2D-high CD8+ T cells sorted from blood. All receptors come from a human donor with alopecia areata.

This chain joins TRBV28 and TRBJ1-6, with D tentatively TRBD1 (6 bases). The CDR3 consists of 15 residues. V was pared by 7 bases and J by 10 bases, with 20 bases between. The germline V gene has CDR1 MDHEN and CDR2 SYDVKM. CDR3 coding DNA: TGTGCCAGCATCCAAAGGGGGGATGGAGGCTCACCCCTCCACTTT. Its protein product is CASIQRGDGGSPLHF.

The rearrangement uses TRBV27 and TRBJ2-1, with 7 bases matching TRBD1. The CDR3 runs 14 residues. Germline CDR1 is MNHEY and CDR2 is SMNVEV (reference sequence). J was trimmed by 5 bases and V by 0 bases; bases with no gene match: 1. The chain's CDR3 is CASSLSTGHNEQFF. The CDR3 DNA is TGTGCCAGCAGTTTATCGACAGGGCACAATGAGCAGTTCTTC.